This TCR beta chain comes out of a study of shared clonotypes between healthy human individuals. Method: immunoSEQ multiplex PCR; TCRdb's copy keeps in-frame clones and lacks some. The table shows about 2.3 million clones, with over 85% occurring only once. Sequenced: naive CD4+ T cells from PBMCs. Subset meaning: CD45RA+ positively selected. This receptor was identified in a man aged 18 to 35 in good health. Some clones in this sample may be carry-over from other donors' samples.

This CDR3 is CASSDRRGTEAFF. CDR3 sequence (DNA): TGTGCCAGCAGTGACCGACGGGGCACTGAAGCTTTCTTT. V and J are TRBV2 and TRBJ1-1; no reliable D call. V was clipped by 3 bases and J by 4 bases, with 9 bases between them. Per the germline V gene, CDR1 is SNHLY and CDR2 is FYNNEI. This CDR3 spans 13 amino acids.